A single sample gave rise to the 21 T cell receptor beta chains below, sequenced in a study of T cell responses to AZD1222 COVID-19 vaccine. Profiling relied on immunoSEQ multiplex PCR, and the TCRdb table lists in-frame clones only, not all of them. The sample lists about 180,000 clones, approximately 86% occurring once. Sequencing used peripheral blood, obtained 28 days after the second AZD1222 dose. Receptors originate from an adult who received the AZD1222 COVID-19 vaccine.

This chain joins TRBV19 and TRBJ2-1, with 11 bases aligning to TRBD1. The CDR3 loop spans 17 amino acids. In germline, CDR1 is LNHDA, CDR2 SQIVND (reference sequence). Trimming cost V 5 bases and J 7 bases; bases outside gene matches: 13. The CDR3 reads CASSFPPLGTGGNEQFF. The CDR3 coding sequence is TGTGCCAGTAGTTTCCCTCCCCTCGGGACAGGGGGGAATGAGCAGTTCTTC.

The gene calls are TRBV29-1 and TRBJ1-2; D ambiguous. Germline-derived CDR1 and CDR2 are SQVTM and ANQGSEA. The CDR3 is 12 amino acids. V lost 5 bases and J 7 bases, leaving 14 bases between the germline ends. The CDR3: CSVSLTATGYTF. Written as DNA, the CDR3 is TGCAGCGTTTCGCTGACCGCGACTGGCTACACCTTC.

The V and J genes are TRBV5-1 and TRBJ2-2; 10 bases align to TRBD1. The germline V gene encodes CDR1 SGHRS and CDR2 YFSETQ. The V and J ends lost 4 bases and 5 bases, in that order; junction bases with no gene match: 5. The CDR3 is 15 amino acids. This CDR3 is CASSPGTGVTGELFF. The CDR3 DNA follows: TGCGCCAGCAGCCCCGGGACAGGGGTTACCGGGGAGCTGTTTTTT.

The V and J genes are TRBV5-1 and TRBJ2-3, with TRBD2 identical over 16 bases. The CDR3 runs 19 residues. The germline V gene has CDR1 SGHRS and CDR2 YFSETQ. Trimming took 4 bases from V and 1 from J; bases not matched to a gene: 9. The CDR3 loop reads CASSTGTSGGAYRTDTQYF. The CDR3 bases are TGCGCCAGCAGCACCGGGACTAGCGGGGGGGCCTATCGCACAGATACGCAGTATTTT.

V and J are TRBV7-3 and TRBJ1-2, with D maybe TRBD1 (5 bases). CDR3 length: 15 amino acids. Germline V CDR1 and CDR2: SGHTA, FQGTGA. Trimming took off 5 bases at V and 3 bases at J, with 16 bases between the two ends. The CDR3 sequence: CASSPSAGSDYGYTF. The CDR3 nucleotides are TGTGCCAGCAGCCCTTCGGCAGGGTCTGACTATGGCTACACCTTC. The variable domain in full, completed from reference TRBV7-3 and TRBJ1-2, reads GAGVSQTPSNKVTEKGKYVELRCDPISGHTALYWYRQSLGQGPEFLIYFQGTGAADDSGLPNDRFFAVRPEGSVSTLKIQRTERGDSAVYLCASSPSAGSDYGYTFGSGTRLTVV.

The chain recombines TRBV6-5 with TRBJ1-1, with 9 nucleotides matching TRBD1. Trimming removed 6 bases from V and 9 bases from J; junction bases left unmatched: 11. CDR3 length equals 14 residues. The germline CDR1 and CDR2 sequences are MNHEY and SVGAGI. The CDR3, as DNA: TGTGCCAGCAGAAAACAGGGGGCCGACCAGAAAGCTTTCTTT. It translates to CASRKQGADQKAFF.

The rearrangement uses TRBV9 and TRBJ1-1; possible D gene TRBD1, 5 bases. With 4 bases removed from V and 4 bases from J, the gap between germline ends came to 14 bases. Germline CDR1 reads SGDLS; CDR2 reads YYNGEE. The CDR3 is 14 residues long. CDR3 nucleotide sequence: TGTGCCAGCAGCCCCCGGGGCACGGGCACTGAAGCTTTCTTT. Its protein is CASSPRGTGTEAFF.

The gene calls are TRBV7-9 and TRBJ1-2; tentative D call: TRBD1 (6 bases). Trimming removed 4 bases from V and 6 bases from J, with 12 bases in between. The CDR3 runs to 13 residues. Germline V CDR1 and CDR2: SEHNR, FQNEAQ (reference sequence). The CDR3 nucleotides are TGTGCCAGCAGCTCCACCGGGACACATGGCTACACCTTC. It yields the protein CASSSTGTHGYTF.

The gene calls are TRBV12-5 and TRBJ2-5; D is perhaps TRBD1 or TRBD2 (5 bases each). There are 14 residues in the CDR3. V was pared by 3 bases and J by 4 bases, with 12 bases between. From germline, CDR1 is LGHNT and CDR2 FRNRAP. The CDR3 region is CASGFGTGTETQYF. The DNA for the CDR3 is TGTGCTAGTGGTTTCGGGACCGGTACAGAGACCCAGTACTTC.

V is TRBV9 and J is TRBJ2-1; 8 bases are shared with TRBD2. Germline V gives CDR1 SGDLS, CDR2 YYNGEE. V lost 4 bases, J lost 7 bases, and 16 bases stayed unmatched. This CDR3 is built from 17 residues. The DNA for the CDR3 is TGTGCCAGCAGCTTCGGGACTAGTTGGGGGTATACAAATGAGCAGTTCTTC. Protein: CASSFGTSWGYTNEQFF.

V gene TRBV2 combines with J gene TRBJ2-7; weak D call: TRBD1 (6 bases). This CDR3 spans 13 amino acids. Germline CDR1 is SNHLY and CDR2 is FYNNEI. With 6 bases removed from V and 1 base from J, the gap between germline ends came to 10 bases. CDR3 DNA sequence: TGTGCCAGCAGGCGGACAGTGTCCTACGAGCAGTACTTC. It encodes CASRRTVSYEQYF.

This rearrangement joins TRBV7-8 to TRBJ1-2, with TRBD1 identical over 11 bases. This CDR3 contains 17 residues. Germline V lookup: CDR1 SGHVS, CDR2 FQNEAQ. J lost 4 bases, V lost 3 bases, and 10 bases had no gene match. CDR3 amino acids: CASSLSGTGGGGYGYTF. The CDR3 region has the DNA TGTGCCAGCAGCTTGTCCGGGACAGGGGGTGGGGGCTATGGCTACACCTTC.

The chain is built from TRBV18 and TRBJ2-7; possibly TRBD1 for D (6 bases). The CDR3 sequence is 16 residues long. In germline, CDR1 is KGHSH, CDR2 LQKENI. Deletions cut 4 bases from V and 0 bases from J, with 16 bases between. CDR3 residues: CASSLLDSSSSYEQYF. CDR3 coding DNA: TGTGCCAGCTCACTTCTGGACAGCTCAAGCTCCTACGAGCAGTACTTC.

This chain's CDR3 is CASRADRVRNTEAFF. The CDR3 nucleotides read TGTGCCAGTAGGGCGGACAGGGTCAGGAACACTGAAGCTTTCTTT. The chain uses TRBV19 and TRBJ1-1, with 8 bases lining up with TRBD1. Germline CDR1 and CDR2: LNHDA and SQIVND (reference sequence). The trim removed 6 bases at V and 1 base at J, leaving 7 bases unmatched. The CDR3 has 15 amino acids. The entire variable domain, with the rest obtained from reference TRBV19 and TRBJ1-1, is as follows: DGGITQSPKYLFRKEGQNVTLSCEQNLNHDAMYWYRQDPGQGLRLIYYSQIVNDFQKGDIAEGYSVSREKKESFPLTVTSAQKNPTAFYLCASRADRVRNTEAFFGQGTRLTVV.

This clone appeared a single time. The chain recombines TRBV6-2 or TRBV6-3 with TRBJ1-2, with a weak D call TRBD1 (6 bases). Germline V gene sequence: CDR1 MNHEY, CDR2 SVGEGT. With 2 bases removed from V and 1 base from J, the gap between germline ends came to 11 bases. There are 15 residues in the CDR3. Here the CDR3 DNA reads TGTGCCAGCAGTTACGTGACAGGCGTTAACTATGGCTACACCTTC. Translating it yields CASSYVTGVNYGYTF.

This clone turned up a few times. The J gene is TRBJ2-2, the V gene TRBV3-1 (or the pseudogene TRBV3-2); TRBD2 is a possible D gene (6 bases). CDR1 LGHDT and CDR2 YNNKEL come from the germline V gene (reference sequence). This CDR3 is built from 14 residues. V gave up 0 bases and J gave up 6 bases, with 8 bases separating them. CDR3 nucleotides: TGTGCCAGCAGCCAAGATTCGGGGGCCGGGGAGCTGTTTTTT. This codes for CASSQDSGAGELFF.

The chain employs TRBV5-4 and TRBJ2-7; TRBD2 matches 8 bases. The CDR3 loop spans 16 amino acids. Germline-derived CDR1 and CDR2 are SGHNT and YYREEE (reference sequence). V lost 4 bases to trimming and J lost 0 bases; unmatched junction nucleotides: 9. The CDR3 here is CASSPRVAGLSYEQYF. The CDR3 coding sequence is TGTGCCAGCAGCCCGAGAGTAGCGGGGCTCTCCTACGAGCAGTACTTC. The full variable domain, rest sourced from reference TRBV5-4 and TRBJ2-7, is ETGVTQSPTHLIKTRGQQVTLRCSSQSGHNTVSWYQQALGQGPQFIFQYYREEENGRGNFPPRFSGLQFPNYSSELNVNALELDDSALYLCASSPRVAGLSYEQYFGPGTRLTVT.

CDR3 DNA sequence: TGTGCCAGCAGTTTCGCCGGGTCCCCCTATAGCGGGGGGTACAATGAGCAGTTCTTC. Its translation: CASSFAGSPYSGGYNEQFF. The V gene is TRBV27, the J gene TRBJ2-1; TRBD2 matches at 10 bases. The CDR3 runs to 19 residues. Unmatched junction bases numbered 15, after V lost 3 bases and J lost 4 bases. The germline gives CDR1 MNHEY, CDR2 SMNVEV (reference sequence).

This chain links TRBV7-2 with TRBJ2-5; D gene uncertain. V lost 5 bases, J lost 2 bases, and 3 bases lay in between. CDR1 and CDR2 from the germline V gene are SGHTA and FQGNSA. The CDR3 runs to 11 residues. This CDR3 reads CASSQQETQYF. CDR3 in DNA: TGTGCCAGCAGCCAGCAAGAGACCCAGTACTTC.

This chain connects TRBV7-6 to TRBJ2-7, with TRBD1 matching over 8 bases. V lost 5 bases to trimming and J lost 4 bases; unmatched junction nucleotides: 10. This CDR3 region has 15 residues. CDR1 SGHVS and CDR2 FNYEAQ come from the germline V gene. DNA for the CDR3: TGTGCCAGCAGCCCCCCGGGCAGGGGGCAGTACGAGCAGTACTTC. Translating it yields CASSPPGRGQYEQYF.

Points on this clone: One end of the junction is discordant with germline, which a read error may explain. The gene calls are TRBV7-2 and TRBJ1-2; the match to TRBD1 covers 7 bases. Germline CDR1 is SGHTA and CDR2 is FQGNSA. This CDR3 is 14 amino acids long. The CDR3 bases are TGTGCCAGCAACTTAGTGGAGGGGGCGGGGGGCTACACCTTC. Amino acid sequence: CASNLVEGAGGYTF.